This TCR beta chain is drawn from a study of OX40 agonist ivuxolimab in advanced cancers. Germline V CDR1 and CDR2: SGHTA, FQGNSA. The CDR3 is 15 amino acids. V gave up 5 bases and J gave up 0 bases, with 11 bases separating them. This clone showed up just a few times. Only in-frame clones appear in the TCRdb table, and some are missing; sequencing was by immunoSEQ multiplex PCR. This table holds more than 35,000 clones, 80% to 90% found once. The V gene is TRBV7-2, the J gene TRBJ2-1; no clear D gene. Specimen: CD4+ or CD8+ T cells sorted from blood, collected in a trial of the OX40 agonist ivuxolimab. The TCR was taken from an adult with an advanced solid tumor such as melanoma, head and neck, liver or kidney cancer. DNA of the CDR3: TGTGCCAGCAGCCCTTACAAGAGCTCCTACAATGAGCAGTTCTTC. Encoded protein: CASSPYKSSYNEQFF.